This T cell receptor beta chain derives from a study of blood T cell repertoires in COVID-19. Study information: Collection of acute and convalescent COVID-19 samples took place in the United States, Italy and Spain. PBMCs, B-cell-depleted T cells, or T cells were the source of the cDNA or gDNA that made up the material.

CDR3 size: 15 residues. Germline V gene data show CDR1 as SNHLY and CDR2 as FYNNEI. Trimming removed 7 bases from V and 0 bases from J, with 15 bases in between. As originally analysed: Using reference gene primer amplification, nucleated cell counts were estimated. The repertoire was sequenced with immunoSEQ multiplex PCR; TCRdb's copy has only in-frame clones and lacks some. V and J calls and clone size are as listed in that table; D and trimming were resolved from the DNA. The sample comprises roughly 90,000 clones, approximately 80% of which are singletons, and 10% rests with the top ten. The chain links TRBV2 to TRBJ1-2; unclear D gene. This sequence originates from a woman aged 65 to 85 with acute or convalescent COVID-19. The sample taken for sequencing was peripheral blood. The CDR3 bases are TGTGCCAGCATGACGGGAGGGCTCTCTAACTATGGCTACACCTTC. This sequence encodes CASMTGGLSNYGYTF.